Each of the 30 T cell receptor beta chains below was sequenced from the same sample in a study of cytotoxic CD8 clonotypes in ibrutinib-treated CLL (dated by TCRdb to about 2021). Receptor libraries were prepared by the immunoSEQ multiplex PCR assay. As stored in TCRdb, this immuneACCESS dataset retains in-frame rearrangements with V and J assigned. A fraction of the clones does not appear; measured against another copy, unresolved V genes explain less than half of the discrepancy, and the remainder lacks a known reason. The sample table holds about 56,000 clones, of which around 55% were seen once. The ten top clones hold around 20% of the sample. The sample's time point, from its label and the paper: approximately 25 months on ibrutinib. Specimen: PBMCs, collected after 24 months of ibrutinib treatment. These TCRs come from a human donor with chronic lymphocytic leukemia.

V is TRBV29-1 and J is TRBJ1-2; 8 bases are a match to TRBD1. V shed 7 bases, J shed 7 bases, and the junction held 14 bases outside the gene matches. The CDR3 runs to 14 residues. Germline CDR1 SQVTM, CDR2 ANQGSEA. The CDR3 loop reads CSAATGAISRGYTF. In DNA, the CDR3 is TGCAGCGCAGCGACAGGGGCCATTTCTCGTGGCTACACCTTC. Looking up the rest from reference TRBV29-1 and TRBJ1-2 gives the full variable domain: SAVISQKPSRDICQRGTSLTIQCQVDSQVTMMFWYRQQPGQSLTLIATANQGSEATYESGFVIDKFPISRPNLTFSTLTVSNMSPEDSSIYLCSAATGAISRGYTFGSGTRLTVV.

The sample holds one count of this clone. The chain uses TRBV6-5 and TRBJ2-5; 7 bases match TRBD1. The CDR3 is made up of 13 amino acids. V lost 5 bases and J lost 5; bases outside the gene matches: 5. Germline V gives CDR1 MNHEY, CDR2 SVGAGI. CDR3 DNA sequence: TGTGCCAGCAGTCGGACAGGAGGCGAGACCCAGTACTTC. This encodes CASSRTGGETQYF.

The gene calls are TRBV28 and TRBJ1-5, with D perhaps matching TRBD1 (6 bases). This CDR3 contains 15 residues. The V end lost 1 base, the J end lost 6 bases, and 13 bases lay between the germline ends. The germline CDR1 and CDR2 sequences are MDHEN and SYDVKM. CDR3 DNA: TGTGCCAGCAGTTTATCCGTGGGGGGCAGTCAGCCCCAGCATTTT. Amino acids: CASSLSVGGSQPQHF.

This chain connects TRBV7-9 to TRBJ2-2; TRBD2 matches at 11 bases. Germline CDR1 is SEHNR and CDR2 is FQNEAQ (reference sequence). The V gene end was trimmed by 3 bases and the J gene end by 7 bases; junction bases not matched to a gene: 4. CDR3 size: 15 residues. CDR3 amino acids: CASSFGLAGVGELFF. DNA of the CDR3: TGTGCCAGCAGCTTTGGACTAGCGGGTGTCGGGGAGCTGTTTTTT. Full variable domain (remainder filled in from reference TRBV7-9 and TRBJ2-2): DTGVSQNPRHKITKRGQNVTFRCDPISEHNRLYWYRQTLGQGPEFLTYFQNEAQLEKSRLLSDRFSAERPKGSFSTLEIQRTEQGDSAMYLCASSFGLAGVGELFFGEGSRLTVL.

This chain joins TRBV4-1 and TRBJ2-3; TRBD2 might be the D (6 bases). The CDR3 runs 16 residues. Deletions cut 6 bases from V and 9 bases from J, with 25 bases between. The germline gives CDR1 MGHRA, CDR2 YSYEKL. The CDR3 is CASSHSTAGSWWTQYF. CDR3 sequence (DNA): TGCGCCAGCAGTCACAGCACGGCGGGATCGTGGTGGACGCAGTATTTT.

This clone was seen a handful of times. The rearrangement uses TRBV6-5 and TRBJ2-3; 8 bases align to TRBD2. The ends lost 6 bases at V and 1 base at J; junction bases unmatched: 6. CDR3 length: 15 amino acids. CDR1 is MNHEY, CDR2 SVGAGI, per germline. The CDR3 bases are TGTGCCAGCAGCCCGACTAGCGTGGGCACAGATACGCAGTATTTT. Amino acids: CASSPTSVGTDTQYF.

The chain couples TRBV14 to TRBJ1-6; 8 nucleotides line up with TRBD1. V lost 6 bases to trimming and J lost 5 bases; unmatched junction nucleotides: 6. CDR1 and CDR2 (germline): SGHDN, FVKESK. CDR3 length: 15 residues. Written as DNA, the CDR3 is TGTGCCAGCAGGGTTGGACAGGGAAATAATTCACCCCTCCACTTT. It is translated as CASRVGQGNNSPLHF.

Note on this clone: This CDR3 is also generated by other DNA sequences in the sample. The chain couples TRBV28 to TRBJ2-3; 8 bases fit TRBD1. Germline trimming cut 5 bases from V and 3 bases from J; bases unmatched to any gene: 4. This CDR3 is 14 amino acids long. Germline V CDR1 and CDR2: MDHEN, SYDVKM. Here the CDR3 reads CASSGRQGTDTQYF. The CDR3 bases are TGTGCCAGCAGTGGGAGACAGGGGACAGATACGCAGTATTTT.

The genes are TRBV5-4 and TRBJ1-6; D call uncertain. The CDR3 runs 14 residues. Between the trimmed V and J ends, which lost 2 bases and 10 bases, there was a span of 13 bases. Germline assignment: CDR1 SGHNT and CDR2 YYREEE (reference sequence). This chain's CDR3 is CASSFSSEGSPLHF. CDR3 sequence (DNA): TGTGCCAGCAGCTTCTCGTCCGAAGGGTCACCCCTCCACTTT.

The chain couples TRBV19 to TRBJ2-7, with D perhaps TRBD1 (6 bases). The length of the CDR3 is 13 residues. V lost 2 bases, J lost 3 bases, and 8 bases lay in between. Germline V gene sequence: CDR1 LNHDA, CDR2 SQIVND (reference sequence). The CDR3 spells CASSITGNYEQYF. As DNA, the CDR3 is TGTGCCAGTAGTATAACAGGGAACTACGAGCAGTACTTC.

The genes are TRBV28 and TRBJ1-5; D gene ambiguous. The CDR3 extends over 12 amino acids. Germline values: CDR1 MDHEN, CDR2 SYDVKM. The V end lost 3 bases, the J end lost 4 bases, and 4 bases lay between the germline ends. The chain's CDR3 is CASSLVNQPQHF. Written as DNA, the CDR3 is TGTGCCAGCAGTTTGGTGAATCAGCCCCAGCATTTT. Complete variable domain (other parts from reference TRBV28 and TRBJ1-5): DVKVTQSSRYLVKRTGEKVFLECVQDMDHENMFWYRQDPGLGLRLIYFSYDVKMKEKGDIPEGYSVSREKKERFSLILESASTNQTSMYLCASSLVNQPQHFGDGTRLSIL.

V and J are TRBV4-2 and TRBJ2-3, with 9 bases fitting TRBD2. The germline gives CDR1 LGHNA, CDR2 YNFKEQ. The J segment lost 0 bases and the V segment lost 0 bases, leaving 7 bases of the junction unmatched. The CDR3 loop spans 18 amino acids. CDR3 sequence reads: CASSQDRASGTSTDTQYF. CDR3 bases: TGTGCCAGCAGCCAAGACCGGGCTAGCGGGACTAGCACAGATACGCAGTATTTT.

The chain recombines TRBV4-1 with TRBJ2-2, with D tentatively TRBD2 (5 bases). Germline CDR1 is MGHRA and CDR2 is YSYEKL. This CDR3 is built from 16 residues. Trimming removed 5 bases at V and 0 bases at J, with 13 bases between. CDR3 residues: CASSAVLASNTGELFF. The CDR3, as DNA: TGCGCCAGCAGCGCGGTGCTAGCTTCGAACACCGGGGAGCTGTTTTTT.

The CDR3 loop is CASTLDRGLEAFF. The CDR3 DNA reads TGTGCCAGCACCCTCGACAGGGGGCTTGAAGCTTTCTTT. The chain recombines TRBV28 with TRBJ1-1, with 10 positions matching TRBD1. The CDR3 is made up of 13 amino acids. The germline gives CDR1 MDHEN, CDR2 SYDVKM. The V and J ends lost 7 bases and 7 bases, in that order; junction bases with no gene match: 6.

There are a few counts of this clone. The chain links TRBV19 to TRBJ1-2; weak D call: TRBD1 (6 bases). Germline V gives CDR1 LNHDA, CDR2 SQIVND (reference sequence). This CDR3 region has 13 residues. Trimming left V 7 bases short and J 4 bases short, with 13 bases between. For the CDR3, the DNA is TGTGCCAGTACCCGAGGGGGTATCTATGGCTACACCTTC. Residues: CASTRGGIYGYTF.

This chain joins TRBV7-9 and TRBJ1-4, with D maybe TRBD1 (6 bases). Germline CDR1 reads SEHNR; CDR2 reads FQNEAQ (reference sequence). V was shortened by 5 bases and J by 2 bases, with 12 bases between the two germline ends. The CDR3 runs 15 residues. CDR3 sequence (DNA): TGTGCCAGCAGCCCCGGGACAATCACTAATGAAAAACTGTTTTTT. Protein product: CASSPGTITNEKLFF.

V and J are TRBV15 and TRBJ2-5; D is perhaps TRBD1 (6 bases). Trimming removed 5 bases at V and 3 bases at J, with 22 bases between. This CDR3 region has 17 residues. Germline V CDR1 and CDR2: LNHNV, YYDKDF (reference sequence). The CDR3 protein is CATSGAEDSFPKETQYF. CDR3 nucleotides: TGTGCCACCAGCGGCGCCGAGGACAGCTTTCCAAAAGAGACCCAGTACTTC. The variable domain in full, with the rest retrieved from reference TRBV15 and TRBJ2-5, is DAMVIQNPRYQVTQFGKPVTLSCSQTLNHNVMYWYQQKSSQAPKLLFHYYDKDFNNEADTPDNFQSRRPNTSFCFLDIRSPGLGDTAMYLCATSGAEDSFPKETQYFGPGTRLLVL.

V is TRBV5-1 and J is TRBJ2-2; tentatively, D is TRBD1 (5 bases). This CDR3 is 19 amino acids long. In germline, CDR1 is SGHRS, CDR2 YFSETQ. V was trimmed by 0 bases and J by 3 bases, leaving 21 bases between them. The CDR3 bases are TGCGCCAGCAGCTTGGCCTCCTATCGGGTCGTGGGGCACACCGGGGAGCTGTTTTTT. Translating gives CASSLASYRVVGHTGELFF.

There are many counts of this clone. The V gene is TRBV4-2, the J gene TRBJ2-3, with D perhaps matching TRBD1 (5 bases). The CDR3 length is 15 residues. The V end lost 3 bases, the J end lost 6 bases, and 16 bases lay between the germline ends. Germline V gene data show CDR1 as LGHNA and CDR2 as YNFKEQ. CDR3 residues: CASSHLSGPLDTQYF. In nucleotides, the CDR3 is TGTGCCAGCAGCCATCTTTCAGGGCCTCTGGATACGCAGTATTTT.

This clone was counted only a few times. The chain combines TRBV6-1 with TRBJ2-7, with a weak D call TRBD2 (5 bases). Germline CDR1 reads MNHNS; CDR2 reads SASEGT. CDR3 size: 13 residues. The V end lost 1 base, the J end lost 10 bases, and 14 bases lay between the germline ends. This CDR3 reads CASSEGRYGSQYV. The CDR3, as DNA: TGTGCCAGCAGTGAAGGGAGGTACGGATCCCAGTACGTC.

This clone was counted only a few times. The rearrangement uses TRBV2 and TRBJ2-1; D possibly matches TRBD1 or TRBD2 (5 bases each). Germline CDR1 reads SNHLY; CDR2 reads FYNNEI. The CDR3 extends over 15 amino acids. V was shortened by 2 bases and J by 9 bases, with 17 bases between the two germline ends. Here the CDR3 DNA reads TGTGCCAGCAGTGAACGGGGCCTAGATGTGGGTGAGCAGTTCTTC. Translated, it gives CASSERGLDVGEQFF. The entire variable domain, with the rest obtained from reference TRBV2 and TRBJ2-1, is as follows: EPEVTQTPSHQVTQMGQEVILRCVPISNHLYFYWYRQILGQKVEFLVSFYNNEISEKSEIFDDQFSVERPDGSNFTLKIRSTKLEDSAMYFCASSERGLDVGEQFFGPGTRLTVL.

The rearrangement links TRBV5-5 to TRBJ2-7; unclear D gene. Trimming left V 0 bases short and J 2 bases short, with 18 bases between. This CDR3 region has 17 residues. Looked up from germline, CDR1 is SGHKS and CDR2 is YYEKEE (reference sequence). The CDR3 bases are TGTGCCAGCAGCTTGGCCGGGCGTGACGGGTCCCCCTACGAGCAGTACTTC. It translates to CASSLAGRDGSPYEQYF.

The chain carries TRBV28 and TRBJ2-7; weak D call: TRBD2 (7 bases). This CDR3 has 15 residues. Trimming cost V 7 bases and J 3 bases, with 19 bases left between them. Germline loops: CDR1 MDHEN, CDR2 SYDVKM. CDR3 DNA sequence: TGTGCCAGCACCCATGGTAGGGGGGGATACTACGAGCAGTACTTC. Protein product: CASTHGRGGYYEQYF.

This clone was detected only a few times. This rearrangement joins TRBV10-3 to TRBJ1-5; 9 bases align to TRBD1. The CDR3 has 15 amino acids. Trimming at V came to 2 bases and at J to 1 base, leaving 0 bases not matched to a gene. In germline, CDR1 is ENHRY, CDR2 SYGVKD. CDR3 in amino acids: CAISEGQGSNQPQHF. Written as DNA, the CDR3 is TGTGCCATCAGTGAGGGACAGGGGAGCAATCAGCCCCAGCATTTT.

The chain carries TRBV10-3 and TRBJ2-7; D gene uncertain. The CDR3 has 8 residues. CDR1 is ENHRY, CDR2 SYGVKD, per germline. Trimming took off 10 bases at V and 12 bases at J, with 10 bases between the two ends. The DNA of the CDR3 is TGTGCCACTTTTGAAGGGTACGTC. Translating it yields CATFEGYV.

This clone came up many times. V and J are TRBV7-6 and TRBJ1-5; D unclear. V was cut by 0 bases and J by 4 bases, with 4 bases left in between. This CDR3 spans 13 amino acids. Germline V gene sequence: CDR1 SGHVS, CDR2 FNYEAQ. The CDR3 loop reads CASSLARNQPQHF. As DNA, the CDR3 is TGTGCCAGCAGCTTAGCGAGGAATCAGCCCCAGCATTTT.

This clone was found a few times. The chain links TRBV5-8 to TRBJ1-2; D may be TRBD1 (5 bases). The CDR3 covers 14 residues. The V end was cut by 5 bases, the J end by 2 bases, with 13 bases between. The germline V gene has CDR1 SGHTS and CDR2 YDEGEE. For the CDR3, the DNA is TGTGCCAGCAGATCGACAGTGTCCAACTATGGCTACACCTTC. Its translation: CASRSTVSNYGYTF. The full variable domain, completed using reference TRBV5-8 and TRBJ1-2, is EAGVTQSPTHLIKTRGQQATLRCSPISGHTSVYWYQQALGLGLQFLLWYDEGEERNRGNFPPRFSGRQFPNYSSELNVNALELEDSALYLCASRSTVSNYGYTFGSGTRLTVV.

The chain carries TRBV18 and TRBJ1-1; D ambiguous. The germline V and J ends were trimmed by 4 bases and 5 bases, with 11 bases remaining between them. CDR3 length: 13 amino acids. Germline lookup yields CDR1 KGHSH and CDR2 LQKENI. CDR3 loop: CASSLWGRTEAFF. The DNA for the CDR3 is TGTGCCAGCTCACTTTGGGGAAGAACTGAAGCTTTCTTT.

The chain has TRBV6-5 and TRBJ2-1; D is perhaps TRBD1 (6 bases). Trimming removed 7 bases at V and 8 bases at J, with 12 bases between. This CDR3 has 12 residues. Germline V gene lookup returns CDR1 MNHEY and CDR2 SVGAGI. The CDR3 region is CASNSGAHEQFF. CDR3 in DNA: TGTGCCAGCAATTCAGGGGCGCATGAGCAGTTCTTC.

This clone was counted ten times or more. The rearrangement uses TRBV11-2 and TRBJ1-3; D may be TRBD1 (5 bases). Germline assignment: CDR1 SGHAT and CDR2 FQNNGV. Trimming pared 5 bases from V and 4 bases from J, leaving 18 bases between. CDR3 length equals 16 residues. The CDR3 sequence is CASSPGHLLSGNTIYF. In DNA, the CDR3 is TGTGCCAGCAGCCCAGGACACTTACTCTCGGGAAACACCATATATTTT.